This T cell receptor beta chain originates from a study of cytotoxic CD8 clonotypes in ibrutinib-treated CLL. The wider study: Sequenced samples delivered averages of around 250,000 productive templates and around 94,000 productive rearrangements.

Germline CDR1 reads SGHVS; CDR2 reads FNYEAQ. V gave up 2 bases and J gave up 6 bases, with 13 bases separating them. This CDR3 spans 15 amino acids. Profiled with immunoSEQ multiplex PCR; TCRdb holds only in-frame clones, not every one. This sample has about 28,000 clones, with 62% found just once. This material consisted of PBMCs, taken before ibrutinib treatment. The rearrangement joins TRBV7-6 to TRBJ2-2; possible D gene TRBD2, 5 bases. The sequence derives from a human donor with chronic lymphocytic leukemia. The CDR3 coding sequence is TGTGCCAGCAGCTTAAGGGCCGGCGGGTCCGGGGAGCTGTTTTTT. Translation gives CASSLRAGGSGELFF.